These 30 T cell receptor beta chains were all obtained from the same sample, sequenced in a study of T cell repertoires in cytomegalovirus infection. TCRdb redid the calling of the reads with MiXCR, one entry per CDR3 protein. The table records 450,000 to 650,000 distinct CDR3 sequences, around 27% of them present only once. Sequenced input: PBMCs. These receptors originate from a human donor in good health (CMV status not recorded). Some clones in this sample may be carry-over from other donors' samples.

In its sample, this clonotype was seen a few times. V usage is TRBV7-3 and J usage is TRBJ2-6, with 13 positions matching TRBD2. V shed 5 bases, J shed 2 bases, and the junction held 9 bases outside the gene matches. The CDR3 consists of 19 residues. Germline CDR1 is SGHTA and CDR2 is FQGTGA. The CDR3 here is CASSEPPGLAGTGANVLTF. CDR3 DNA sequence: TGTGCCAGCAGCGAACCCCCGGGACTAGCGGGAACTGGGGCCAACGTCCTGACTTTC.

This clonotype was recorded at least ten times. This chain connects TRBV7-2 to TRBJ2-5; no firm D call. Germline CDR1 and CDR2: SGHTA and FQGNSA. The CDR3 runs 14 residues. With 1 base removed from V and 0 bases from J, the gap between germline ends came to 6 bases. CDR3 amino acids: CASSLGRYQETQYF. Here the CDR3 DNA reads TGTGCCAGCAGCTTAGGCAGGTACCAAGAGACCCAGTACTTC.

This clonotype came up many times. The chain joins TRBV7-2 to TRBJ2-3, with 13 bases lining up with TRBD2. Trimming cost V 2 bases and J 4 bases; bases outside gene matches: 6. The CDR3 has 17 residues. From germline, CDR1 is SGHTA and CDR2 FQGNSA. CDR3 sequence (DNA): TGTGCCAGCAGCTTAATCGGGACTAGCGGGATGTCAGATACGCAGTATTTT. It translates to CASSLIGTSGMSDTQYF.

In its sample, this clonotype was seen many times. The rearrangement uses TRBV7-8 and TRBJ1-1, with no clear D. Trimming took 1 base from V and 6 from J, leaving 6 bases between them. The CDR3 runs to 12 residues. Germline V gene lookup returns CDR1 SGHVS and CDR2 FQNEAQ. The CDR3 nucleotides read TGTGCCAGCAGCTTAGTAATGGCTGAAGCTTTCTTT. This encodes CASSLVMAEAFF.

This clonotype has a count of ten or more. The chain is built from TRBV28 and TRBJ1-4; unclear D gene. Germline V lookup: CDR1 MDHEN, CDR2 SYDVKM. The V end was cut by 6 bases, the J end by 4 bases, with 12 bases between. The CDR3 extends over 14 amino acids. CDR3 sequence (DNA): TGTGCCAGCAGCCCCGCGGCGCGTAATGAAAAACTGTTTTTT. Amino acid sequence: CASSPAARNEKLFF.

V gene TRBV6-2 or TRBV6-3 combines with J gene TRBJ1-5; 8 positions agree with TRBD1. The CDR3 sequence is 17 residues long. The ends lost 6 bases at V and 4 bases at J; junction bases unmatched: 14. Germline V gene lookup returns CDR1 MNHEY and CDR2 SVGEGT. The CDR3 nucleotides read TGTGCCAGCAGGGACCTTTTCGAACAGGGGGGGAATCAGCCCCAGCATTTT. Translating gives CASRDLFEQGGNQPQHF.

The CDR3 region has the DNA TGTGCCAGCAGCTTGGGGGGACAGATCTATGGCTACACCTTC. Amino acids: CASSLGGQIYGYTF. The V gene is TRBV5-6, the J gene TRBJ1-2; 7 positions match TRBD1. CDR3 length equals 14 residues. Germline V gene sequence: CDR1 SGHDT, CDR2 YYEEEE. Trimming took 0 bases from V and 4 from J; bases not matched to a gene: 3.

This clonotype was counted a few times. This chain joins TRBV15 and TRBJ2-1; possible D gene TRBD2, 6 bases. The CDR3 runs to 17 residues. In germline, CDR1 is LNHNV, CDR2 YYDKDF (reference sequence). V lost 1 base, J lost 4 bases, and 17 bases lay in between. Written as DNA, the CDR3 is TGTGCCACCAGCAGAGTCCCAGCGGAGGCGGGATACAATGAGCAGTTCTTC. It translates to CATSRVPAEAGYNEQFF.

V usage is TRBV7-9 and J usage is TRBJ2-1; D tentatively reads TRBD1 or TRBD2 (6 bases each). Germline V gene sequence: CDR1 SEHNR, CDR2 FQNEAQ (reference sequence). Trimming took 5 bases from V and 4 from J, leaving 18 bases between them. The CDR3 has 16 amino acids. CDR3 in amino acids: CASSTPPGADYNEQFF. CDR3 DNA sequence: TGTGCCAGCAGCACGCCCCCGGGGGCGGATTACAATGAGCAGTTCTTC.

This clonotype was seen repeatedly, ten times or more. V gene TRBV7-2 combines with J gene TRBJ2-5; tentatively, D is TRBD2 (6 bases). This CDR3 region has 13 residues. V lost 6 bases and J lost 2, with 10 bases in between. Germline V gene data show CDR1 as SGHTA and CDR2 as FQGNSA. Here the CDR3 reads CASSWLAQETQYF. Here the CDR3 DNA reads TGTGCCAGCAGTTGGCTAGCGCAAGAGACCCAGTACTTC.

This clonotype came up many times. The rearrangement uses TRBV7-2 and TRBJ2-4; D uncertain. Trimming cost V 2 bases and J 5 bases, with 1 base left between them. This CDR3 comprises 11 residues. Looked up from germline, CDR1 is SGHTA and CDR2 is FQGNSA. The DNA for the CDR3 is TGTGCCAGCAGCTTACAAAACATTCAGTACTTC. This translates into CASSLQNIQYF.

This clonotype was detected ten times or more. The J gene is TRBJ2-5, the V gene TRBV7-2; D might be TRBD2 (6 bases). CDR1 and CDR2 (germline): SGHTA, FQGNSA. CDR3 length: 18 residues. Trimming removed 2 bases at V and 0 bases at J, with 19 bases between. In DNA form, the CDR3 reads TGTGCCAGCAGCTTATGGATTTCGAGCGGGCGACACCAAGAGACCCAGTACTTC. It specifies CASSLWISSGRHQETQYF.

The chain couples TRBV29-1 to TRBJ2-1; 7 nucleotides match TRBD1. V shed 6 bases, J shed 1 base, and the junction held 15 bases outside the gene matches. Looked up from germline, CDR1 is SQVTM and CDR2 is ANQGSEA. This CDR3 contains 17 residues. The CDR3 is CSVRIRAPTGSYNEQFF. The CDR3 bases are TGCAGCGTGAGGATTCGAGCCCCGACAGGGTCCTACAATGAGCAGTTCTTC.

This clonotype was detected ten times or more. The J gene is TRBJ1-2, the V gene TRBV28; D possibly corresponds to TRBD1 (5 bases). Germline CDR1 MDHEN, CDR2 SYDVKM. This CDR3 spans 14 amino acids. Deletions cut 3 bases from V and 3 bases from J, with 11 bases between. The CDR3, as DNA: TGTGCCAGCAGTTTCATCGGGGGGGACTATGGCTACACCTTC. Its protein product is CASSFIGGDYGYTF.

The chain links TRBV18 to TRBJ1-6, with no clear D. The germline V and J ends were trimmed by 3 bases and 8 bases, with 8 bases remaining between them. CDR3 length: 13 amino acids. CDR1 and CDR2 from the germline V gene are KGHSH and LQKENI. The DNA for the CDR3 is TGTGCCAGCTCACCGGGCGGTGATTCACCCCTCCACTTT. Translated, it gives CASSPGGDSPLHF. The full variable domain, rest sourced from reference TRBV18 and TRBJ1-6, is NAGVMQNPRHLVRRRGQEARLRCSPMKGHSHVYWYRQLPEEGLKFMVYLQKENIIDESGMPKERFSAEFPKEGPSILRIQQVVRGDSAAYFCASSPGGDSPLHFGNGTRLTVT.

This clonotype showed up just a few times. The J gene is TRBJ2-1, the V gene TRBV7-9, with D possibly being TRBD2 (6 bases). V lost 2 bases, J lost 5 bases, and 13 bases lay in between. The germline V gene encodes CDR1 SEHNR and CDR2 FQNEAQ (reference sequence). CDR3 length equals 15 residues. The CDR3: CASSLTSTLNNEQFF. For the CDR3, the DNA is TGTGCCAGCAGCTTAACTAGCACCTTAAACAATGAGCAGTTCTTC.

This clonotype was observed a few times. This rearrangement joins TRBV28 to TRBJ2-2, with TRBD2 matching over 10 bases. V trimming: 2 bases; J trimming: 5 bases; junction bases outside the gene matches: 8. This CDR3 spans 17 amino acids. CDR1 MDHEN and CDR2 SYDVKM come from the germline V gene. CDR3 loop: CASSLDLGTSVTGELFF. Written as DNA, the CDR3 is TGTGCCAGCAGTTTAGATCTTGGGACTAGCGTAACCGGGGAGCTGTTTTTT.

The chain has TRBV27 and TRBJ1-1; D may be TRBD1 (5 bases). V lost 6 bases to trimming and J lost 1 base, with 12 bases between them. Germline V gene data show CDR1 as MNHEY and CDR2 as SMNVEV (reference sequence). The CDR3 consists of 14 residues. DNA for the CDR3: TGTGCCAGCAGGACGTTACAGGAGAACACTGAAGCTTTCTTT. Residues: CASRTLQENTEAFF.

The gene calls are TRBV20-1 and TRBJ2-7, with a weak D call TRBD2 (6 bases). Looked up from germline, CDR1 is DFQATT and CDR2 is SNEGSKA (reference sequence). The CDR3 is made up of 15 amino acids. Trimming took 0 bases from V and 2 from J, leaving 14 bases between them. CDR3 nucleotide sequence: TGCAGTGCTAGAGAACCGGGGACGGGGGCCTACGAGCAGTACTTC. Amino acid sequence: CSAREPGTGAYEQYF.

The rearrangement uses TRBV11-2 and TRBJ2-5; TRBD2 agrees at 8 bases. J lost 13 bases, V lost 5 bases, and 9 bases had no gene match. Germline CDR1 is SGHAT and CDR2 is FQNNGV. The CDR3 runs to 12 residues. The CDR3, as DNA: TGTGCCAGCAGCATACTAAGCGGGAGTGGGTACTTC. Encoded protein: CASSILSGSGYF.

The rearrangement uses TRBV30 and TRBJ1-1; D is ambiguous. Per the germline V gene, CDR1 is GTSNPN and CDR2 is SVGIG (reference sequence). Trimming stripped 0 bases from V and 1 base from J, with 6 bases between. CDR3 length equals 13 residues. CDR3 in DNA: TGTGCCTGGAGTGTAGCGGGGAACACTGAAGCTTTCTTT. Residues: CAWSVAGNTEAFF. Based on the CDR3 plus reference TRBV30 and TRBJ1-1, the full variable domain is SQTIHQWPATLVQPVGSPLSLECTVEGTSNPNLYWYRQAAGRGLQLLFYSVGIGQISSEVPQNLSASRPQDRQFILSSKKLLLSDSGFYLCAWSVAGNTEAFFGQGTRLTVV.

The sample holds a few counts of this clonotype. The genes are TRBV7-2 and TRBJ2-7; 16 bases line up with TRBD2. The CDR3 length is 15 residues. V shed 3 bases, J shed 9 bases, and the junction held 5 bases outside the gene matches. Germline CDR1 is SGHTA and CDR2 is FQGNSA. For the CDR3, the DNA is TGTGCCAGCAGCTTTTCGGGACTAGCGGGAGGGGGGCAGTACTTC. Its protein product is CASSFSGLAGGGQYF. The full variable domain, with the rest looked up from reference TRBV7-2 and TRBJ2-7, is GAGVSQSPSNKVTEKGKDVELRCDPISGHTALYWYRQSLGQGLEFLIYFQGNSAPDKSGLPSDRFSAERTGGSVSTLTIQRTQQEDSAVYLCASSFSGLAGGGQYFGPGTRLTVT.

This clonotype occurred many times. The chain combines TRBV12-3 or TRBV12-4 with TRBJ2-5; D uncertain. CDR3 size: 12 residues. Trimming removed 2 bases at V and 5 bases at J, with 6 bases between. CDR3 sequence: CASSLPVETQYF. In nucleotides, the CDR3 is TGTGCCAGCAGTTTACCCGTGGAGACCCAGTACTTC.

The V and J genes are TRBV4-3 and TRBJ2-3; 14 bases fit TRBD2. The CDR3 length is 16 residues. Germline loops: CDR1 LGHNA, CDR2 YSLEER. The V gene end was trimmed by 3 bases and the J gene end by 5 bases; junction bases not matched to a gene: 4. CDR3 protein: CASSQGTSGGRDTQYF. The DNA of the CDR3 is TGCGCCAGCAGCCAGGGGACTAGCGGGGGTCGAGATACGCAGTATTTT.

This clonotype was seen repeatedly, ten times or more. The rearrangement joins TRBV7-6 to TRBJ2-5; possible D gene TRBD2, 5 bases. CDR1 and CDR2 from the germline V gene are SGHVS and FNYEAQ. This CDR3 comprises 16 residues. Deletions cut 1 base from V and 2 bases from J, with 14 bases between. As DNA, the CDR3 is TGTGCCAGCAGCTTAGAGGCGGACTTTAGGCAAGAGACCCAGTACTTC. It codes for CASSLEADFRQETQYF.

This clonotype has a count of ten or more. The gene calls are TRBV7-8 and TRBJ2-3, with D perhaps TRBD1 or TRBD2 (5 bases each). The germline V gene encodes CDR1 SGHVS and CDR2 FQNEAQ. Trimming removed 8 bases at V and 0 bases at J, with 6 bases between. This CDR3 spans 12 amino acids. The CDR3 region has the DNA TGTGCCAGCGGGGGTAGCACAGATACGCAGTATTTT. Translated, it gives CASGGSTDTQYF. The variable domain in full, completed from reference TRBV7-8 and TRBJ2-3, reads GAGVSQSPRYKVAKRGQDVALRCDPISGHVSLFWYQQALGQGPEFLTYFQNEAQLDKSGLPSDRFFAERPEGSVSTLKIQRTQQEDSAVYLCASGGSTDTQYFGPGTRLTVL.

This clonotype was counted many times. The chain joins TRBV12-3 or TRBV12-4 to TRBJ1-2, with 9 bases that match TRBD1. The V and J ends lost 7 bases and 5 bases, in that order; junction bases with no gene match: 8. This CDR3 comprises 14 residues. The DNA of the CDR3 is TGTGCCAGCAAAACCGGGACAGGGAATTATGGCTACACCTTC. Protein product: CASKTGTGNYGYTF.

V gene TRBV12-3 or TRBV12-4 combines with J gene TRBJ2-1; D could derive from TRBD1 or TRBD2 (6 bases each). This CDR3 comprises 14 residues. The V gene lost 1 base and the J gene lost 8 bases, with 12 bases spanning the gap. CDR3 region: CASSLVSGADEQFF. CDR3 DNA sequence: TGTGCCAGCAGTTTAGTTTCGGGGGCTGATGAGCAGTTCTTC.

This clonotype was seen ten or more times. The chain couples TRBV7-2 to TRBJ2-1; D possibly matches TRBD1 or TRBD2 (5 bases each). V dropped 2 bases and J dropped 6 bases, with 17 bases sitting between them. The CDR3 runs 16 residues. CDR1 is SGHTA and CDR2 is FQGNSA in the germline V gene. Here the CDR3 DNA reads TGTGCCAGCAGCTTATTGGTGGGGGTAGCGCGCAATGAGCAGTTCTTC. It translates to CASSLLVGVARNEQFF. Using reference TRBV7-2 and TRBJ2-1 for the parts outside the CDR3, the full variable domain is GAGVSQSPSNKVTEKGKDVELRCDPISGHTALYWYRQSLGQGLEFLIYFQGNSAPDKSGLPSDRFSAERTGGSVSTLTIQRTQQEDSAVYLCASSLLVGVARNEQFFGPGTRLTVL.

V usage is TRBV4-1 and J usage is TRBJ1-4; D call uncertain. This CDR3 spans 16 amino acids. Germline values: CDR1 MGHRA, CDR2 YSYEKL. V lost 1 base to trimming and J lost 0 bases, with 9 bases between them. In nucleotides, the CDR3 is TGCGCCAGCAGCCAAGTTATAACAGCAACTAATGAAAAACTGTTTTTT. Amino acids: CASSQVITATNEKLFF.